A single sample is the source of the 27 T cell receptor beta chains below, sequenced in a study of cytomegalovirus exposure and HLA in healthy donors. Amplification used 60 Vbeta primers and 13 Jbeta primers. Sequenced by immunoSEQ multiplex PCR; TCRdb stores in-frame clones only, minus some. The listing contains 140,000 to 150,000 clones. The sample taken for sequencing was PBMCs. Receptor source: a woman aged 45 to 65 in good health and CMV-seronegative.

This sequence joins TRBV6-5 and TRBJ2-1; D unresolved. Germline V gene data show CDR1 as MNHEY and CDR2 as SVGAGI. The CDR3 extends over 15 amino acids. Trimming cost V 4 bases and J 0 bases, with 10 bases left between them. CDR3 sequence: CASSSLISSYNEQFF. CDR3 nucleotide sequence: TGTGCCAGCAGTTCACTAATAAGCTCCTACAATGAGCAGTTCTTC.

V and J are TRBV6-6 and TRBJ2-3, with 7 bases lining up with TRBD1. The V gene's germline CDR1 is MNHNY and CDR2 SVGAGI (reference sequence). The CDR3 consists of 11 residues. Unmatched junction bases numbered 1, after V lost 2 bases and J lost 11 bases. CDR3 amino acids: CASSYQGVQYF. CDR3 DNA: TGTGCCAGCAGTTACCAGGGGGTGCAGTATTTT.

The chain is built from TRBV4-2 and TRBJ2-5; 12 nucleotides agree with TRBD2. Germline V gene lookup returns CDR1 LGHNA and CDR2 YNFKEQ. V shed 0 bases and J 7 bases; nucleotides not matched to a gene: 9. The CDR3 is 17 amino acids. The CDR3 spells CASSQETASGGGVTQYF. In DNA, the CDR3 is TGTGCCAGCAGCCAAGAAACGGCTAGCGGGGGGGGTGTGACCCAGTACTTC.

The chain carries TRBV29-1 and TRBJ2-3; possible D gene TRBD2, 5 bases. V was pared by 4 bases and J by 2 bases, with 10 bases between. The CDR3 loop spans 13 amino acids. From germline, CDR1 is SQVTM and CDR2 ANQGSEA. As DNA, the CDR3 is TGCAGCGTTGTTCTAGCCCACACAGATACGCAGTATTTT. Amino acid sequence: CSVVLAHTDTQYF.

This sequence joins TRBV18 and TRBJ2-1; D ambiguous. Between the trimmed V and J ends, which lost 3 bases and 7 bases, there was a span of 19 bases. The CDR3 runs 16 residues. Germline V gene data show CDR1 as KGHSH and CDR2 as LQKENI. The CDR3 here is CASSPLSRPPGNEQFF. CDR3 nucleotides: TGTGCCAGCTCACCCCTCTCGCGGCCTCCTGGGAATGAGCAGTTCTTC.

This sequence joins TRBV30 and TRBJ2-1; a possible D gene is TRBD1 (6 bases). The CDR3 is 15 amino acids. The germline V gene encodes CDR1 GTSNPN and CDR2 SVGIG (reference sequence). Trimming pared 0 bases from V and 0 bases from J, leaving 9 bases between. This CDR3 is CAWSVQGSSYNEQFF. The CDR3 bases are TGTGCCTGGAGTGTTCAGGGGAGCTCCTACAATGAGCAGTTCTTC. Using reference TRBV30 and TRBJ2-1 for the parts outside the CDR3, the full variable domain is SQTIHQWPATLVQPVGSPLSLECTVEGTSNPNLYWYRQAAGRGLQLLFYSVGIGQISSEVPQNLSASRPQDRQFILSSKKLLLSDSGFYLCAWSVQGSSYNEQFFGPGTRLTVL.

The rearrangement links TRBV28 to TRBJ2-6; D is undetermined. Germline CDR1 reads MDHEN; CDR2 reads SYDVKM. The CDR3 spans 17 residues. Trimming pared 5 bases from V and 1 base from J, leaving 15 bases between. CDR3 region: CASSTTHGRSGANVLTF. In DNA form, the CDR3 reads TGTGCCAGCAGTACGACACATGGCCGGTCTGGGGCCAACGTCCTGACTTTC.

The chain combines TRBV27 with TRBJ2-1; D is uncertain. CDR3 size: 14 residues. The V end lost 3 bases, the J end lost 8 bases, and 14 bases lay between the germline ends. Germline loops: CDR1 MNHEY, CDR2 SMNVEV (reference sequence). The CDR3 loop reads CASSFLEALHEQFF. Here the CDR3 DNA reads TGTGCCAGCAGTTTCCTCGAGGCCCTACATGAGCAGTTCTTC.

V and J are TRBV6-6 and TRBJ1-3; TRBD1 is a possible D gene (5 bases). The V gene lost 8 bases and the J gene lost 2 bases, with 19 bases spanning the gap. Looked up from germline, CDR1 is MNHNY and CDR2 is SVGAGI (reference sequence). This CDR3 spans 16 amino acids. This chain's CDR3 is CASSFYREGPGNTIYF. The CDR3 coding sequence is TGTGCCAGCTCATTCTATCGGGAGGGGCCTGGAAACACCATATATTTT.

The chain carries TRBV9 and TRBJ1-2; D ambiguous. The CDR3 spans 15 residues. Germline loops: CDR1 SGDLS, CDR2 YYNGEE. V was pared by 0 bases and J by 6 bases, with 15 bases between. CDR3 nucleotides: TGTGCCAGCAGCGTAGCTAGGACGGCCGGGGATGGCTACACCTTC. This gives the protein CASSVARTAGDGYTF.

The rearrangement joins TRBV5-1 to TRBJ1-1; D perhaps matches TRBD1 (5 bases). The V end lost 0 bases, the J end lost 1 base, and 10 bases lay between the germline ends. Germline V lookup: CDR1 SGHRS, CDR2 YFSETQ. This CDR3 is 15 amino acids long. The CDR3, as DNA: TGCGCCAGCAGCTTGGAGGTCCAGGGGAACACTGAAGCTTTCTTT. Protein sequence: CASSLEVQGNTEAFF.

The CDR3 here is CASSVAGGSGAFF. The CDR3 DNA sequence: TGTGCCAGCAGTGTGGCAGGGGGCTCTGGAGCTTTCTTT. The rearrangement uses TRBV6-1 and TRBJ1-1, with 8 bases identical to TRBD1. The CDR3 loop spans 13 amino acids. V was pared by 4 bases and J by 10 bases, with 8 bases of the junction left unmatched. Germline-derived CDR1 and CDR2 are MNHNS and SASEGT.

This chain connects TRBV28 to TRBJ1-5; no firm D call. The CDR3 is 13 residues long. The germline V gene encodes CDR1 MDHEN and CDR2 SYDVKM. Trimming removed 1 base from V and 4 bases from J, with 5 bases in between. Here the CDR3 DNA reads TGTGCCAGCAGTTTATTCCCAAATCAGCCCCAGCATTTT. Encoded protein: CASSLFPNQPQHF.

The chain employs TRBV30 and TRBJ1-6; a possible D gene is TRBD1 (6 bases). The length of the CDR3 is 15 residues. Germline-derived CDR1 and CDR2 are GTSNPN and SVGIG (reference sequence). Trimming left V 2 bases short and J 9 bases short, with 17 bases between. CDR3 sequence (DNA): TGTGCCTGGAGTATGAGCCAGGGGACAACTTCACCCCTCCACTTT. This encodes CAWSMSQGTTSPLHF.

V and J are TRBV18 and TRBJ1-3, with 8 bases that match TRBD1. V lost 3 bases and J lost 0; bases outside the gene matches: 4. This CDR3 spans 16 amino acids. Germline CDR1 reads KGHSH; CDR2 reads LQKENI. CDR3 amino acids: CASSPWDRSSGNTIYF. CDR3 nucleotide sequence: TGTGCCAGCTCACCCTGGGACAGGTCCTCTGGAAACACCATATATTTT.

The rearrangement joins TRBV2 to TRBJ2-7; D may be TRBD2 (5 bases). V dropped 11 bases and J dropped 6 bases, with 20 bases sitting between them. The CDR3 runs 13 residues. Germline CDR1 SNHLY, CDR2 FYNNEI. CDR3: CAYKPGESAEQYF. In DNA form, the CDR3 reads TGTGCCTACAAGCCCGGGGAAAGCGCCGAGCAGTACTTC.

This chain connects TRBV5-1 to TRBJ1-2; D possibly corresponds to TRBD1 (6 bases). Per the germline V gene, CDR1 is SGHRS and CDR2 is YFSETQ. V lost 4 bases to trimming and J lost 3 bases, with 16 bases between them. The CDR3 is made up of 15 amino acids. This CDR3 is CASSPQGQVDYGYTF. The CDR3 bases are TGCGCCAGCAGCCCACAGGGTCAAGTGGACTATGGCTACACCTTC.

This chain connects TRBV4-3 to TRBJ2-1; 7 nucleotides align to TRBD2. This CDR3 spans 14 amino acids. Germline CDR1 is LGHNA and CDR2 is YSLEER. The V and J ends lost 4 bases and 15 bases, in that order; junction bases with no gene match: 15. The CDR3: CASSPMGLPKEAFF. Written as DNA, the CDR3 is TGCGCCAGCAGCCCTATGGGACTACCTAAAGAAGCGTTCTTC.

The V gene is TRBV6-1, the J gene TRBJ1-6, with D hard to call. The germline V gene has CDR1 MNHNS and CDR2 SASEGT. The CDR3 totals 13 residues. Trimming removed 3 bases from V and 5 bases from J, with 5 bases in between. CDR3 coding DNA: TGTGCCAGCAGTGAGGGCCATAATTCACCCCTCCACTTT. This sequence encodes CASSEGHNSPLHF.

The J gene is TRBJ1-3, the V gene TRBV11-3; D possibly corresponds to TRBD1 (5 bases). Germline V gives CDR1 SGHNT, CDR2 YENEEA. V lost 5 bases, J lost 4 bases, and 12 bases lay in between. This CDR3 is 14 amino acids long. CDR3 DNA: TGTGCCAGCAGCGACAGATTTCGCGGAAACACCATATATTTT. The encoded protein is CASSDRFRGNTIYF.

The CDR3 reads CASSESISNTGELFF. The CDR3 region has the DNA TGTGCCAGCAGTGAGAGTATTTCGAACACCGGGGAGCTGTTTTTT. The rearrangement joins TRBV6-4 to TRBJ2-2; D is unclear. CDR1 is MRHNA and CDR2 is SNTAGT in the germline V gene. This CDR3 is built from 15 residues. V gave up 3 bases and J gave up 0 bases, with 8 bases separating them.

CDR3 sequence (DNA): TGTGCTAGTGGTCTGCACAGGGGGCTGTACAATGAGCAGTTCTTC. Its protein product is CASGLHRGLYNEQFF. The rearrangement links TRBV12-5 to TRBJ2-1, with TRBD1 identical over 9 bases. V was clipped by 5 bases and J by 4 bases; unmatched bases: 6. The germline V gene has CDR1 LGHNT and CDR2 FRNRAP. The CDR3 extends over 15 amino acids.

The chain recombines TRBV7-9 with TRBJ1-1; D remains ambiguous. Germline loops: CDR1 SEHNR, CDR2 FQNEAQ (reference sequence). The CDR3 has 12 amino acids. V lost 6 bases to trimming and J lost 10 bases, with 15 bases between them. CDR3 DNA sequence: TGTGCCAGCAGTAATAGGGAGACCGGAGCTTTCTTT. Translating gives CASSNRETGAFF.

The chain combines TRBV18 with TRBJ1-2; no clear D gene. The CDR3 covers 14 residues. The V and J ends lost 4 bases and 4 bases respectively, with 13 bases between them. Germline CDR1 and CDR2: KGHSH and LQKENI. CDR3 loop: CASSRGVQSYGYTF. The CDR3 bases are TGTGCCAGCTCACGCGGGGTACAGAGCTATGGCTACACCTTC.

The J gene is TRBJ2-5, the V gene TRBV19; the D is unclear. Germline CDR1 and CDR2: LNHDA and SQIVND (reference sequence). There are 13 residues in the CDR3. Trimming cost V 8 bases and J 5 bases, with 15 bases left between them. In DNA form, the CDR3 reads TGTGCCAGTCAAGAGAGACATCGGGAGACCCAGTACTTC. As protein: CASQERHRETQYF.

The chain is built from TRBV4-3 and TRBJ2-1; TRBD2 is a possible D gene (5 bases). The CDR3 consists of 16 residues. With 4 bases removed from V and 3 bases from J, the gap between germline ends came to 16 bases. Per the germline V gene, CDR1 is LGHNA and CDR2 is YSLEER. The DNA of the CDR3 is TGCGCCAGCAGCCCCTTGACTAACCCCATCTACAATGAGCAGTTCTTC. It translates to CASSPLTNPIYNEQFF.

The rearrangement joins TRBV19 to TRBJ2-1, with 10 bases aligning to TRBD2. The CDR3 runs 15 residues. Trimming took 10 bases from V and 2 from J; bases not matched to a gene: 8. From germline, CDR1 is LNHDA and CDR2 SQIVND (reference sequence). In DNA, the CDR3 is TGTGCCACCCTGTCTAGCGGGGGTCCCTACAATGAGCAGTTCTTC. Residues: CATLSSGGPYNEQFF. Full variable domain (rest looked up from reference TRBV19 and TRBJ2-1): DGGITQSPKYLFRKEGQNVTLSCEQNLNHDAMYWYRQDPGQGLRLIYYSQIVNDFQKGDIAEGYSVSREKKESFPLTVTSAQKNPTAFYLCATLSSGGPYNEQFFGPGTRLTVL.